These 20 T cell receptor beta chains were sequenced from one sample in a study of CD8+CD57+ T cells in acquired aplastic anemia. Whoever was chosen for sequencing had shown CD8+CD57+ cell expansion by flow cytometry. Genomic DNA acted as the template from which TCR beta VDJ combination and CDR3 sequence profiling were carried out. TCRdb processed the reads anew with MiXCR; each CDR3 protein has one entry. The data contain over 150,000 distinct CDR3 sequences, 55% to 65% of them singletons. The sample taken for sequencing was sorted CD4+, CD8+, or CD8+CD57+ T cells (not recorded which) from PBMCs. The source is a human donor with aplastic anemia.

The gene calls are TRBV7-9 and TRBJ2-2, with D perhaps TRBD1 (6 bases). The V gene's germline CDR1 is SEHNR and CDR2 FQNEAQ (reference sequence). The CDR3 length is 13 residues. V lost 5 bases and J 9 bases, leaving 13 bases between the germline ends. The CDR3 protein is CASSTQGTRELFF. The CDR3 DNA reads TGTGCCAGCAGCACACAGGGAACCAGGGAGCTGTTTTTT.

This chain links TRBV27 with TRBJ1-1; possibly TRBD1 for D (6 bases). The V gene's germline CDR1 is MNHEY and CDR2 SMNVEV (reference sequence). Trimming cost V 6 bases and J 1 base, with 21 bases left between them. CDR3 length equals 17 residues. CDR3 sequence (DNA): TGTGCCAGCAGCCCTACAGGGCGGAGGGCCCAGAACACTGAAGCTTTCTTT. Its translation: CASSPTGRRAQNTEAFF.

This clonotype has just one count. The chain carries TRBV29-1 and TRBJ1-2; D uncertain. Trimming stripped 5 bases from V and 1 base from J, with 11 bases between. This CDR3 comprises 13 residues. Germline V gene sequence: CDR1 SQVTM, CDR2 ANQGSEA. CDR3 sequence reads: CSVPRELNYGYTF. CDR3 coding DNA: TGCAGCGTTCCGCGGGAGCTTAACTATGGCTACACCTTC.

The V gene is TRBV9, the J gene TRBJ2-1; D gene unclear. V was cut by 3 bases and J by 8 bases, with 18 bases left in between. Per germline, CDR1 SGDLS and CDR2 YYNGEE. This CDR3 spans 15 amino acids. Here the CDR3 reads CASSAPDTMEYEQFF. The CDR3 DNA is TGTGCCAGCAGCGCTCCCGACACCATGGAATATGAGCAGTTCTTC.

This clonotype was recorded at least ten times. The CDR3 loop reads CASRGMNTEAFF. The CDR3 DNA is TGTGCCAGCAGAGGGATGAACACTGAAGCTTTCTTT. The rearrangement joins TRBV7-3 to TRBJ1-1, with D uncertain. V gave up 6 bases and J gave up 0 bases, with 5 bases separating them. CDR1 is SGHTA, CDR2 FQGTGA, per germline. The CDR3 totals 12 residues.

This chain's CDR3 is CASSLGSGMTTPSYEQYF. DNA of the CDR3: TGTGCCAGCAGCTTAGGATCTGGGATGACTACCCCATCCTACGAGCAGTACTTC. V gene TRBV7-9 combines with J gene TRBJ2-7, with a weak D call TRBD2 (5 bases). V was clipped by 1 base and J by 1 base, with 20 bases between them. The CDR3 length is 18 residues. Germline assignment: CDR1 SEHNR and CDR2 FQNEAQ (reference sequence).

This clonotype appeared a few times. V gene TRBV2 combines with J gene TRBJ2-2; TRBD2 might be the D (7 bases). Trimming pared 6 bases from V and 3 bases from J, leaving 14 bases between. The CDR3 has 15 amino acids. Germline loops: CDR1 SNHLY, CDR2 FYNNEI. The CDR3 here is CASRKGGGYTGELFF. The CDR3 DNA reads TGTGCCAGCAGAAAGGGGGGGGGATACACCGGGGAGCTGTTTTTT.

This chain joins TRBV7-9 and TRBJ1-2; the D is unclear. Per germline, CDR1 SEHNR and CDR2 FQNEAQ (reference sequence). This CDR3 has 15 amino acids. Trimming pared 5 bases from V and 0 bases from J, leaving 13 bases between. DNA for the CDR3: TGTGCCAGCAGCCTGGACCGCGCAACTAACTATGGCTACACCTTC. It yields the protein CASSLDRATNYGYTF.

Comment on this clonotype: One end of the junction fails to match germline, which may point to a read error. V is TRBV20-1 and J is TRBJ1-1, with TRBD1 matching 7 bases. CDR1 is DFQATT and CDR2 is SNEGSKA in the germline V gene (reference sequence). There are 11 residues in the CDR3. CDR3: CSAGGATEASF. The CDR3 DNA reads as TGCAGTGCAGGGGGCGCGACTGAAGCTTCCTTT.

The V call is TRBV14, the J call TRBJ2-3; perhaps TRBD2 as D (6 bases). This CDR3 is 14 amino acids long. Trimming took off 6 bases at V and 4 bases at J, with 14 bases between the two ends. The germline gives CDR1 SGHDN, CDR2 FVKESK. CDR3 in DNA: TGTGCCAGCAGTTTGGTATCGGGGGCAGATACGCAGTATTTT. As protein: CASSLVSGADTQYF.

The rearrangement links TRBV24-1 to TRBJ2-7, with TRBD2 matching 7 bases. V was clipped by 4 bases and J by 3 bases; unmatched bases: 5. This CDR3 contains 14 residues. Germline V CDR1 and CDR2: KGHDR, SFDVKD. CDR3 DNA sequence: TGTGCCACCAGTGACACGACTAGCATCTACGAGCAGTACTTC. This gives the protein CATSDTTSIYEQYF.

The rearrangement links TRBV20-1 to TRBJ2-5; D unresolved. CDR3 length equals 13 residues. Germline V gene lookup returns CDR1 DFQATT and CDR2 SNEGSKA (reference sequence). V was pared by 0 bases and J by 4 bases, with 9 bases between. The CDR3 DNA reads as TGCAGTGCTAGAGAGGGCCTTCCAGAGACCCAGTACTTC. The encoded protein is CSAREGLPETQYF.

This chain joins TRBV2 and TRBJ1-2; possibly TRBD1 for D (6 bases). This CDR3 spans 14 amino acids. The V gene's germline CDR1 is SNHLY and CDR2 FYNNEI. Between the trimmed V and J ends, which lost 1 base and 5 bases, there was a span of 11 bases. DNA for the CDR3: TGTGCCAGCAGTGAAGGGGCAGGGGATTATGGCTACACCTTC. Translation gives CASSEGAGDYGYTF.

This sequence joins TRBV24-1 and TRBJ2-5; D remains ambiguous. Germline CDR1 and CDR2: KGHDR and SFDVKD. The CDR3 extends over 15 amino acids. Trimming cost V 0 bases and J 0 bases, with 7 bases left between them. CDR3: CATSDLRENQETQYF. The CDR3 DNA reads TGTGCCACCAGTGATTTGAGGGAAAACCAAGAGACCCAGTACTTC.

The CDR3 coding sequence is TGTGCCAGCAGTGATGCGGGGGGGCGTAATGAGCAGTTCTTC. Translated: CASSDAGGRNEQFF. The chain links TRBV25-1 to TRBJ2-1; 9 bases agree with TRBD2. Germline V gives CDR1 MGHDK, CDR2 SYGVNS. The junction had 4 bases not matched to a gene; V was cut back by 3 bases and J by 7 bases. The CDR3 spans 14 residues.

The CDR3 coding sequence is TGCAGTGCTTCATCAGGCTTTGGGGGCACTGAAGCTTTCTTT. This encodes CSASSGFGGTEAFF. The chain recombines TRBV20-1 with TRBJ1-1; D is perhaps TRBD1 (5 bases). This CDR3 spans 14 amino acids. V lost 5 bases to trimming and J lost 4 bases, with 17 bases between them. Germline assignment: CDR1 DFQATT and CDR2 SNEGSKA (reference sequence).

Ten or more counts support this clonotype. The V and J genes are TRBV24-1 and TRBJ2-5; 8 nucleotides line up with TRBD1. The CDR3 is 16 residues long. From germline, CDR1 is KGHDR and CDR2 SFDVKD. Germline trimming cut 9 bases from V and 4 bases from J; bases unmatched to any gene: 15. The CDR3 is CATGVKSGQGGETQYF. As DNA, the CDR3 is TGTGCCACCGGTGTGAAGTCCGGACAGGGAGGAGAGACCCAGTACTTC.

The V and J genes are TRBV29-1 and TRBJ2-1; the match to TRBD2 covers 9 bases. CDR3 length equals 13 residues. Germline CDR1 reads SQVTM; CDR2 reads ANQGSEA. J lost 7 bases, V lost 4 bases, and 5 bases had no gene match. The CDR3 DNA is TGCAGCGTTGGTTTTAGCGGGGGAAATGAGCAGTTCTTC. It codes for CSVGFSGGNEQFF.

The V and J genes are TRBV11-2 and TRBJ2-7; weak D call: TRBD1 (5 bases). There are 15 residues in the CDR3. The germline CDR1 and CDR2 sequences are SGHAT and FQNNGV. V was shortened by 4 bases and J by 0 bases, with 13 bases between the two germline ends. CDR3: CASSSRQFVSYEQYF. CDR3 bases: TGTGCCAGCAGCTCACGACAGTTCGTCTCCTACGAGCAGTACTTC.

This rearrangement joins TRBV5-1 to TRBJ2-5; 7 positions match TRBD2. Germline V gives CDR1 SGHRS, CDR2 YFSETQ. The CDR3 runs to 13 residues. The ends lost 7 bases at V and 1 base at J; junction bases unmatched: 4. The CDR3 DNA follows: TGCGCCAGCCGGGCGGGGGTCCAAGAGACCCAGTACTTC. It yields the protein CASRAGVQETQYF.